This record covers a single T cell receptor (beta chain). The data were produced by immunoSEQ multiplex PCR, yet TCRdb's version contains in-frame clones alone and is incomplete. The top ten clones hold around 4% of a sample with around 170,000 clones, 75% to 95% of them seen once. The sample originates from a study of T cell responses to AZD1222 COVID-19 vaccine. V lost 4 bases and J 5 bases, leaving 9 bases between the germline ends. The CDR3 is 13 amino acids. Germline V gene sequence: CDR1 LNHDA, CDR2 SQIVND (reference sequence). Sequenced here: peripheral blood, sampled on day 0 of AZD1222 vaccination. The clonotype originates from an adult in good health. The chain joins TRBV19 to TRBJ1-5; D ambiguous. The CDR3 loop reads CASSTEQYQPQHF. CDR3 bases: TGTGCCAGTAGTACCGAGCAGTATCAGCCCCAGCATTTT. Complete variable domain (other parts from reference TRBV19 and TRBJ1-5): DGGITQSPKYLFRKEGQNVTLSCEQNLNHDAMYWYRQDPGQGLRLIYYSQIVNDFQKGDIAEGYSVSREKKESFPLTVTSAQKNPTAFYLCASSTEQYQPQHFGDGTRLSIL.